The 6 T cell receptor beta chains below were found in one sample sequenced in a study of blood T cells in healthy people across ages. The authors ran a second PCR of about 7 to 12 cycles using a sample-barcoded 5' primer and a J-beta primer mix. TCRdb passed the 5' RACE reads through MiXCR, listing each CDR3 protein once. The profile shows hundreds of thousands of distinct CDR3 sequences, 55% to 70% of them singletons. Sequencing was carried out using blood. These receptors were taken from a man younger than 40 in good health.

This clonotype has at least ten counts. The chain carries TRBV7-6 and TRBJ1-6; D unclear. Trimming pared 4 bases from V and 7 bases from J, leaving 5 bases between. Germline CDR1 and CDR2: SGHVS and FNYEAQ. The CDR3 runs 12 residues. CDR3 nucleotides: TGTGCCAGCAGCTCACGCAATTCACCCCTCCACTTT. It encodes CASSSRNSPLHF.

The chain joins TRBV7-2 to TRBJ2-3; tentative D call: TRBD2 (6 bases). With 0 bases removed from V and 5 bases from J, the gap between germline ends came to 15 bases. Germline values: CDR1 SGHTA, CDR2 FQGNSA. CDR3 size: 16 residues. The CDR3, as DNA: TGTGCCAGCAGCTTAGCATCAACGGGGGTCGGAGATACGCAGTATTTT. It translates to CASSLASTGVGDTQYF.

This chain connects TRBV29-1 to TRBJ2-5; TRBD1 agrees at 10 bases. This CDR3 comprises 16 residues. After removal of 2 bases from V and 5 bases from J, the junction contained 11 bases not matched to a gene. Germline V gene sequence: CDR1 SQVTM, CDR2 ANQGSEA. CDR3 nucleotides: TGCAGCGTTGAACAGGTCGGACAGGGGGAGTTCGAGACCCAGTACTTC. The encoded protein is CSVEQVGQGEFETQYF.

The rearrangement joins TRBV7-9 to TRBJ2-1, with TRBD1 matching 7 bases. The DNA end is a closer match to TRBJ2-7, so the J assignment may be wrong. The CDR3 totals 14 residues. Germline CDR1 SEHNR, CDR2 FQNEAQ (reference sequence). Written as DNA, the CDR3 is TGTGCCAGCAGCTCAAGACAGGGCTACAATGAGCAGTACTTC. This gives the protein CASSSRQGYNEQYF.

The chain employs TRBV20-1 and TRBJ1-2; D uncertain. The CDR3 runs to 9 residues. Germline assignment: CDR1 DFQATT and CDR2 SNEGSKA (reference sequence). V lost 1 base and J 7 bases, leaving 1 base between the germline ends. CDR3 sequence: CSARAGYTF. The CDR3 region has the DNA TGCAGTGCTAGAGCTGGCTACACCTTC.

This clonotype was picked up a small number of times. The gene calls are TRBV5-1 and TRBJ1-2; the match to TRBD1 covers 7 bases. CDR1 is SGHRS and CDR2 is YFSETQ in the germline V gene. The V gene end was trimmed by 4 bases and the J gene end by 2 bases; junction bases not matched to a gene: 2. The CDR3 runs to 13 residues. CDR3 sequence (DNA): TGCGCCAGCAGCCAGACAGGGAACTATGGCTACACCTTC. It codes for CASSQTGNYGYTF.